This T cell receptor beta chain appears in the sequencing data of a study of blood T cell repertoires in COVID-19. Study summary: From T cells, B-cell-depleted T cells, or PBMCs came the material, which was cDNA or gDNA.

The CDR3 sequence is 13 residues long. Deletions cut 6 bases from V and 7 bases from J, with 12 bases between. The table came from immunoSEQ multiplex PCR; TCRdb's copy has only in-frame clones and leaves some out. The profile covers approximately 250,000 clones, with around 90% appearing a single time and 0.83% taken by the ten largest. This clonotype was sampled from a man younger than 40 with COVID-19, enrolled during active disease. Sequencing input: peripheral blood. V gene TRBV12-3 or TRBV12-4 combines with J gene TRBJ1-4, with a possible D match to TRBD1 (6 bases). CDR3 nucleotide sequence: TGTGCCAGCAGCCCAGGGGCAGGTGAAAAACTGTTTTTT. Protein: CASSPGAGEKLFF.